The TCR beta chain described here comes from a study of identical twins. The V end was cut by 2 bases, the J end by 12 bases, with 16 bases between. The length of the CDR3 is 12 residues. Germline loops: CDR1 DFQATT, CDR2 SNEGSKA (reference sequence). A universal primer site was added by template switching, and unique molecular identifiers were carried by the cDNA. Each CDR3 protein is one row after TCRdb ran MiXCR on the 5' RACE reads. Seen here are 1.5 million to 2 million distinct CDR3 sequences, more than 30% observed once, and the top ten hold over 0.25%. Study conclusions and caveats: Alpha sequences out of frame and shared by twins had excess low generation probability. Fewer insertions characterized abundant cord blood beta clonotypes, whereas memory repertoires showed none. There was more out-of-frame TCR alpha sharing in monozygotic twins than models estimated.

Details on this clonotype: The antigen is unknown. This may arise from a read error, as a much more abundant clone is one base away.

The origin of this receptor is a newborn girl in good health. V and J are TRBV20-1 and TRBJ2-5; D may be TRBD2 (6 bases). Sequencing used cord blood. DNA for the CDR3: TGCAGTGCTAGACGGGACTGGATTTCTGAGTACTTC. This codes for CSARRDWISEYF.